Presented here are 8 T cell receptor beta chains from one specimen sequenced in a study of blood T cell repertoires in COVID-19. The protocol was immunoSEQ multiplex PCR, while the TCRdb copy is restricted to in-frame clones and leaves out a portion. The profile shows 70,000 or so clones, around 79% of them singletons. Source material: peripheral blood. These receptors were collected from a man aged 55 to 69 with acute or convalescent COVID-19.

The rearrangement joins TRBV5-1 to TRBJ2-5; perhaps TRBD2 as D (5 bases). CDR1 is SGHRS, CDR2 YFSETQ, per germline. This CDR3 region has 16 residues. V gave up 4 bases and J gave up 5 bases, with 21 bases separating them. CDR3 residues: CASSPVTRGVWETQYF. The CDR3, as DNA: TGCGCCAGCAGCCCTGTAACACGGGGAGTCTGGGAGACCCAGTACTTC.

V and J are TRBV10-2 and TRBJ2-5; 10 bases align to TRBD2. CDR3 size: 15 residues. Trimming at V came to 0 bases and at J to 2 bases, leaving 0 bases not matched to a gene. CDR1 and CDR2 from the germline V gene are WSHSY and SAAADI. The CDR3 region is CASSESTSGQETQYF. As DNA, the CDR3 is TGCGCCAGCAGTGAGTCGACTAGCGGGCAAGAGACCCAGTACTTC.

This clone has only one observation. The V and J genes are TRBV6-5 and TRBJ1-1; no clear D gene. Between the trimmed V and J ends, which lost 2 bases and 1 base, there was a span of 5 bases. The CDR3 contains 13 residues. Germline V CDR1 and CDR2: MNHEY, SVGAGI. CDR3 DNA: TGTGCCAGCAGTTACCAGGCGAACACTGAAGCTTTCTTT. This encodes CASSYQANTEAFF.

The chain combines TRBV5-4 with TRBJ1-6, with TRBD1 matching over 12 bases. The CDR3 consists of 18 residues. V dropped 1 base and J dropped 6; count of bases not matched to a gene: 8. CDR1 is SGHNT, CDR2 YYREEE, per germline (reference sequence). The CDR3 nucleotides are TGTGCCAGCAGCTTGCGGGACAGGGGGCATACTGTTAATTCACCCCTCCACTTT. It yields the protein CASSLRDRGHTVNSPLHF.

The rearrangement links TRBV3-1 (or the pseudogene TRBV3-2) to TRBJ2-1, with D maybe TRBD1 (6 bases). V was trimmed by 7 bases and J by 1 base, leaving 17 bases between them. This CDR3 region has 16 residues. Germline CDR1 and CDR2: LGHDT and YNNKEL (reference sequence). This chain's CDR3 is CASTLGQQFSYNEQFF. The CDR3 bases are TGTGCCAGCACCCTCGGACAGCAGTTTTCCTACAATGAGCAGTTCTTC.

The chain uses TRBV27 and TRBJ1-2; D may be TRBD1 (6 bases). Trimming shortened V by 5 bases and J by 5 bases, and 12 bases separated the two germline ends. The CDR3 covers 13 residues. Germline CDR1 and CDR2: MNHEY and SMNVEV (reference sequence). For the CDR3, the DNA is TGTGCCAGCAGTAATGGGGACAAGTATGGCTACACCTTC. Its translation: CASSNGDKYGYTF.

CDR3 sequence (DNA): TGCAGCGGGTGGGCAGCCAATGGCTACACCTTC. Translation: CSGWAANGYTF. V gene TRBV29-1 combines with J gene TRBJ1-2; D is unresolved. The CDR3 consists of 11 residues. Deletions cut 7 bases from V and 6 bases from J, with 12 bases between. Germline loops: CDR1 SQVTM, CDR2 ANQGSEA.

This chain connects TRBV7-2 to TRBJ1-2, with D perhaps TRBD1 (5 bases). This CDR3 comprises 14 residues. Germline V gene sequence: CDR1 SGHTA, CDR2 FQGNSA. Trimming removed 4 bases at V and 4 bases at J, with 13 bases between. In nucleotides, the CDR3 is TGTGCCAGCAGCTCCGGGGGGTATGGCTATGGCTACACCTTC. It is translated as CASSSGGYGYGYTF.